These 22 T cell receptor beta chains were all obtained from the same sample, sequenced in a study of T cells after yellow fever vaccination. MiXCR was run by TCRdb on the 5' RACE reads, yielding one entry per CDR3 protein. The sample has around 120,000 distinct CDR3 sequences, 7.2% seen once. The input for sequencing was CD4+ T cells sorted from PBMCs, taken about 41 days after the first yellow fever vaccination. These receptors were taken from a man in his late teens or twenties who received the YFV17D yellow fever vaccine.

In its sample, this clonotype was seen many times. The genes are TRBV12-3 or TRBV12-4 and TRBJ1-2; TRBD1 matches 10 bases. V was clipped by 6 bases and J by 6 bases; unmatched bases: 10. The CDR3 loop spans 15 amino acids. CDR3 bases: TGTGCCAGCAGCTTAAGGGGAGGGACAGGGGATGGCTACACCTTC. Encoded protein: CASSLRGGTGDGYTF.

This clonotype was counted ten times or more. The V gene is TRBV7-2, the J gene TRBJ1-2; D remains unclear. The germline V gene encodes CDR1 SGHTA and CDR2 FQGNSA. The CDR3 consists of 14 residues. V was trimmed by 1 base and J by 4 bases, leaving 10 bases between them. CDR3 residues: CASSLGGQAYGYTF. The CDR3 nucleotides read TGTGCCAGCAGCTTAGGAGGGCAGGCCTATGGCTACACCTTC.

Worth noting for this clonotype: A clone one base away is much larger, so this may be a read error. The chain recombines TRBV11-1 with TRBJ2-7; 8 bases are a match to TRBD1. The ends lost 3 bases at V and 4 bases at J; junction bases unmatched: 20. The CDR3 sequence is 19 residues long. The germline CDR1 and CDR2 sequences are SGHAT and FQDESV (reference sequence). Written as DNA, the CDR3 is TGTGCCAGCAGCTTCTCGCAAGAGTGGGACAGGATGGGCGAATACGAGCAGTACTTC. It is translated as CASSFSQEWDRMGEYEQYF.

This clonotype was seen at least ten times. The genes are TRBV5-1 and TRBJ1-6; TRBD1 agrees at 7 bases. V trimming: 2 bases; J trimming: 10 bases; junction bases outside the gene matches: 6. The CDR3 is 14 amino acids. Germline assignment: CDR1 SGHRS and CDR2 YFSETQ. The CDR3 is CASSFQGESSPLHF. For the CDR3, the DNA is TGCGCCAGCAGCTTTCAGGGGGAAAGCTCACCCCTCCACTTT.

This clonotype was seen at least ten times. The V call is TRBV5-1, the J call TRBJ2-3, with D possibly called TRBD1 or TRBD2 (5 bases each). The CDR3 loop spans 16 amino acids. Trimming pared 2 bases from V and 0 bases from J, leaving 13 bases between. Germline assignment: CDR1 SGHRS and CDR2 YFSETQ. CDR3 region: CASSFRDRFSTDTQYF. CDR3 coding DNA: TGCGCCAGCAGCTTTAGGGACCGTTTTAGCACAGATACGCAGTATTTT.

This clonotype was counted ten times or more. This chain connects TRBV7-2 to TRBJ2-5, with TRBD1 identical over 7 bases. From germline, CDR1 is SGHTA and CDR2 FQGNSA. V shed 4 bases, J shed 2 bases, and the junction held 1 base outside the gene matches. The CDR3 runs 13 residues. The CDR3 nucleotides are TGTGCCAGCAGCTCGGACAGGCAAGAGACCCAGTACTTC. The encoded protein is CASSSDRQETQYF.

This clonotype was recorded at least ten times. The CDR3 spells CASSQGDGVIRGYTF. In DNA form, the CDR3 reads TGCGCCAGCAGCCAAGGGGACGGGGTTATTCGCGGCTACACCTTC. The V call is TRBV4-1, the J call TRBJ1-2; a possible D gene is TRBD1 (5 bases). The CDR3 covers 15 residues. CDR1 and CDR2 from the germline V gene are MGHRA and YSYEKL. V was shortened by 1 base and J by 8 bases, with 17 bases between the two germline ends.

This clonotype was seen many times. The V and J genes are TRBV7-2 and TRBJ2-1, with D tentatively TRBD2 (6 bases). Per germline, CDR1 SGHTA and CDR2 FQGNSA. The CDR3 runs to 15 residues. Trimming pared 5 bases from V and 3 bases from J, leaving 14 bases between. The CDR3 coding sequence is TGTGCCAGCAGCCCGGGAGTAGTGGGCTACAATGAGCAGTTCTTC. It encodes CASSPGVVGYNEQFF.

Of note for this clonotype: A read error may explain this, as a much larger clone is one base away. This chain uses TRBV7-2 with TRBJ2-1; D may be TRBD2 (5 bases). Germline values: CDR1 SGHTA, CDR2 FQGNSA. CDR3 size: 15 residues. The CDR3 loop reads CASTLTRPGSDELFF. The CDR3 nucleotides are TGTGCCAGCACCCTAACGAGGCCGGGGAGCGATGAGCTGTTCTTC.

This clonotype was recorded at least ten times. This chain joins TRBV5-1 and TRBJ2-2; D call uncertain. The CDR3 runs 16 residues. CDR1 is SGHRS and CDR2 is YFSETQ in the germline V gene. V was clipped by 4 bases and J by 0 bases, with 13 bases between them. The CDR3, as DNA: TGCGCCAGCAGCCCTCGGGCTAATACGAACACCGGGGAGCTGTTTTTT. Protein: CASSPRANTNTGELFF.

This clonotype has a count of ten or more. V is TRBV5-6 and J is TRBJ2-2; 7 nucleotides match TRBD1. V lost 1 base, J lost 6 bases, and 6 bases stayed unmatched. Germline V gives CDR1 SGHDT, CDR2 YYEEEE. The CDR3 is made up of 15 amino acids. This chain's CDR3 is CASSLPRGIPGELFF. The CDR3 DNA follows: TGTGCCAGCAGCTTGCCCAGGGGGATCCCCGGGGAGCTGTTTTTT.

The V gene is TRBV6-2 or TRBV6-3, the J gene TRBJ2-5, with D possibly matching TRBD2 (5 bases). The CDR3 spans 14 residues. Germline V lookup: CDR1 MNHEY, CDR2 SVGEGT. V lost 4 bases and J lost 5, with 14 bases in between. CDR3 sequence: CASSSSAVAETQYF. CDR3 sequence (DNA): TGTGCCAGCAGTTCCTCAGCGGTCGCGGAGACCCAGTACTTC.

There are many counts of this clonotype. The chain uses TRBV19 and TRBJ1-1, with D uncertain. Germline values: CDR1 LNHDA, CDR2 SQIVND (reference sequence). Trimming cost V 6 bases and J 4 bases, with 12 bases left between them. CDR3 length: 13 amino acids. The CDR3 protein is CASSQQVGTEAFF. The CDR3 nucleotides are TGTGCCAGTAGCCAACAAGTCGGCACTGAAGCTTTCTTT.

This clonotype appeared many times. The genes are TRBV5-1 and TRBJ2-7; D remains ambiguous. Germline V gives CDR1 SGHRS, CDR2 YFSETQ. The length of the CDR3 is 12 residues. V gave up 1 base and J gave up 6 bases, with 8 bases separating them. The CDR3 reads CASSLPLSEQYF. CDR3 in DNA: TGCGCCAGCAGCTTGCCCCTCTCCGAGCAGTACTTC.

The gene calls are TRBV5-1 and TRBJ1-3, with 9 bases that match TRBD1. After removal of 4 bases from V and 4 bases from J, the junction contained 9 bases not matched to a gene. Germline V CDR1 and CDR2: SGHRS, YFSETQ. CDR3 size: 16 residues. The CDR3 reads CASSLSSGTGGNTIYF. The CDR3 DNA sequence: TGCGCCAGCAGCCTATCCTCCGGGACAGGGGGAAACACCATATATTTT.

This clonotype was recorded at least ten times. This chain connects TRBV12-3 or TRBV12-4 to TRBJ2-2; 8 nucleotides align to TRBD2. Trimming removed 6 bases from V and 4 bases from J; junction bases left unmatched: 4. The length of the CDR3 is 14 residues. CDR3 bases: TGTGCCAGCAGCCCGGGGGGGGGCACCGGGGAGCTGTTTTTT. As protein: CASSPGGGTGELFF.

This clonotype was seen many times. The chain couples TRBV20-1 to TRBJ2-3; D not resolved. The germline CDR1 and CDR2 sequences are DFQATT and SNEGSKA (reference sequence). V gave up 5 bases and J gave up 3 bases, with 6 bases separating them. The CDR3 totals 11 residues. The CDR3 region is CSAATTDTQYF. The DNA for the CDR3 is TGCAGTGCTGCTACAACAGATACGCAGTATTTT.

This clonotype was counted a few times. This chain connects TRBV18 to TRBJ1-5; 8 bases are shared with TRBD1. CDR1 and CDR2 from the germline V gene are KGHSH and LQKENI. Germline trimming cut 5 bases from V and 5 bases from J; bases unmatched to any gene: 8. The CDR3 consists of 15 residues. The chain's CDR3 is CASSEWTGIDQPQHF. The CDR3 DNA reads TGTGCCAGCTCAGAGTGGACAGGGATAGATCAGCCCCAGCATTTT.

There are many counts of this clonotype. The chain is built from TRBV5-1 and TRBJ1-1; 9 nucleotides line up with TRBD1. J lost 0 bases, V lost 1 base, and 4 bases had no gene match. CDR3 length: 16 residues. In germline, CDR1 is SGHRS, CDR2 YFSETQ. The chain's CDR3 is CASSLTWTGVNTEAFF. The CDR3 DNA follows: TGCGCCAGCAGCTTGACCTGGACAGGGGTGAACACTGAAGCTTTCTTT. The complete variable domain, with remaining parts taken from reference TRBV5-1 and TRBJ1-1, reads KAGVTQTPRYLIKTRGQQVTLSCSPISGHRSVSWYQQTPGQGLQFLFEYFSETQRNKGNFPGRFSGRQFSNSRSEMNVSTLELGDSALYLCASSLTWTGVNTEAFFGQGTRLTVV.

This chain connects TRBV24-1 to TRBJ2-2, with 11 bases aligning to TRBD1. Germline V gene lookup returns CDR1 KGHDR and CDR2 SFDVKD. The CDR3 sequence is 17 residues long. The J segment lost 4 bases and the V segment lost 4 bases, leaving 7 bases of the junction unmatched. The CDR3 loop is CATSDRRGTGGTGELFF. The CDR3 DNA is TGTGCCACCAGTGACCGAAGGGGGACAGGGGGCACCGGGGAGCTGTTTTTT.

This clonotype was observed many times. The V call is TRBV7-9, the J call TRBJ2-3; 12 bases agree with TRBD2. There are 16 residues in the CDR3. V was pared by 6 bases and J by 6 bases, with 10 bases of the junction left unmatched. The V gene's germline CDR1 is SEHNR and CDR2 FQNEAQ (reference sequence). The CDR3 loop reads CASSYPGLAGPDTQYF. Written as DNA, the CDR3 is TGTGCCAGCAGTTACCCGGGACTAGCGGGCCCCGATACGCAGTATTTT.

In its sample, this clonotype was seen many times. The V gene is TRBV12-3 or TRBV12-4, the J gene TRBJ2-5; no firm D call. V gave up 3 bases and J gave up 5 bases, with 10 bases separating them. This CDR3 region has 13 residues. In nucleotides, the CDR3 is TGTGCCAGCAGTTTTATCGCCGGTGAGACCCAGTACTTC. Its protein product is CASSFIAGETQYF.